This TCR beta chain derives from a study of preoperative IRX-2 immunotherapy in early breast cancer. Libraries were prepared by immunoSEQ multiplex PCR; TCRdb keeps only in-frame clonotypes and omits some of them. The data show 30,000 to 45,000 clones, 82% seen once. This CDR3 contains 18 residues. Indicated treatment: preoperative locoregional IRX-2 cytokine immunotherapy. Preoperative locoregional IRX-2 cytokine immunotherapy was tested in the phase Ib source study. This chain uses TRBV1 with TRBJ2-3; the D call in the table, TRBD2, was not verified against the DNA. TRBV1 is given as a pseudogene. The sample was lymph node tissue, taken after IRX-2 immunotherapy. The TCR sequence derives from a human donor with breast cancer. The CDR3 nucleotides read TGCGCCAGCAGCCTCCCGCCCGGGACTAGCGGGGAAGCAGATACGCAGTATTTT. Translated, it gives CASSLPPGTSGEADTQYF.